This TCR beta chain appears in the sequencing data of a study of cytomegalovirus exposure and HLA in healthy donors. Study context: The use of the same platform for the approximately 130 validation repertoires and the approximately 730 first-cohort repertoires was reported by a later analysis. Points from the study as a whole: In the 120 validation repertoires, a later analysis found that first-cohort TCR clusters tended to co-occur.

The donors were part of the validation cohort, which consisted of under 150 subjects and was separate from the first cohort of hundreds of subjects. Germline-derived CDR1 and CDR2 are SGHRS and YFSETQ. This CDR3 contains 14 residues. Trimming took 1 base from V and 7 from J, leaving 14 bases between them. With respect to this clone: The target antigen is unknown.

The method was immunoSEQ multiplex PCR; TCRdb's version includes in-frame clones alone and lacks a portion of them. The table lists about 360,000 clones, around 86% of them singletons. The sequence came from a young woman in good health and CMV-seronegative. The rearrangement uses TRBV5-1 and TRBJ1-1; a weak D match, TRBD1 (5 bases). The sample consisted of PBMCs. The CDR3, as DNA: TGCGCCAGCAGCTTGAATTCCCGAAGGGGTGAAGCTTTCTTT. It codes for CASSLNSRRGEAFF. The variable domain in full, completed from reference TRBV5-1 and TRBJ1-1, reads KAGVTQTPRYLIKTRGQQVTLSCSPISGHRSVSWYQQTPGQGLQFLFEYFSETQRNKGNFPGRFSGRQFSNSRSEMNVSTLELGDSALYLCASSLNSRRGEAFFGQGTRLTVV.